This T cell receptor (beta chain) was identified during a study of type 1 regulatory T cells. About the study: This in vitro CD4 product, T-allo10, is enriched for Tr1 cells and alloantigen-specific.

Each CDR3 protein is one row after TCRdb ran MiXCR on the reads. The repertoire holds about 19,000 distinct CDR3 sequences, with roughly 10% as singletons. This clonotype has only a few counts. The CDR3 is 16 amino acids. Trimming removed 5 bases at V and 3 bases at J, with 20 bases between. CDR1 is SGHRS, CDR2 YFSETQ, per germline. V and J are TRBV5-1 and TRBJ1-1; D uncertain. This TCR was sampled from a human donor in good health. Sequencing was carried out using CD4+ T cells, either the whole sample or a sorted fraction (not recorded which). CDR3 in DNA: TGCGCCAGCAGGGAAACGGCCTTCTCTGGGGACACTGAAGCTTTCTTT. It codes for CASRETAFSGDTEAFF.